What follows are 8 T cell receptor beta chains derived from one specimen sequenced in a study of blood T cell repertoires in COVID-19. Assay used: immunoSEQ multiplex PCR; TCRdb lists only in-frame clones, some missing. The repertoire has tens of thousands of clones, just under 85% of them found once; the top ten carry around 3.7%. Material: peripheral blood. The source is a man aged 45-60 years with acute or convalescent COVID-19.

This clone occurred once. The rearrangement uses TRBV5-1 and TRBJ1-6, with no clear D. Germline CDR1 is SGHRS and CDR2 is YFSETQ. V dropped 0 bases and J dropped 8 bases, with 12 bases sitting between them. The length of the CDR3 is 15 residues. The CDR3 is CASSLGPGGDSPLHF. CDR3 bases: TGCGCCAGCAGCTTGGGGCCCGGAGGAGATTCACCCCTCCACTTT. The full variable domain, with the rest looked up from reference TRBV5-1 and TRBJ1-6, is KAGVTQTPRYLIKTRGQQVTLSCSPISGHRSVSWYQQTPGQGLQFLFEYFSETQRNKGNFPGRFSGRQFSNSRSEMNVSTLELGDSALYLCASSLGPGGDSPLHFGNGTRLTVT.

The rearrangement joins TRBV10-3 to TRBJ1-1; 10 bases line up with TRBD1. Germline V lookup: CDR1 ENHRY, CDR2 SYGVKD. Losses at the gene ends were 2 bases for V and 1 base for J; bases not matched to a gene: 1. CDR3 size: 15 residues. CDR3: CAISERTGGNTEAFF. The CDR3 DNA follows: TGTGCCATCAGTGAGCGGACAGGGGGGAACACTGAAGCTTTCTTT.

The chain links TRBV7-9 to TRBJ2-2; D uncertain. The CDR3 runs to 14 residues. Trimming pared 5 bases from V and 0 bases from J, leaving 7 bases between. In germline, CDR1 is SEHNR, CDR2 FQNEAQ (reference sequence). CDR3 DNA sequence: TGTGCCAGCAGCATGACAACGAACACCGGGGAGCTGTTTTTT. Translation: CASSMTTNTGELFF.

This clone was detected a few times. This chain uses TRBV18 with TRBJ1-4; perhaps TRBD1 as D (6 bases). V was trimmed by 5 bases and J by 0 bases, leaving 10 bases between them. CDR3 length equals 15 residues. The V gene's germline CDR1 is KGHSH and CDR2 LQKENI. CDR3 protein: CASSSGQTTNEKLFF. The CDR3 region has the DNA TGTGCCAGCTCATCCGGACAGACAACTAATGAAAAACTGTTTTTT.

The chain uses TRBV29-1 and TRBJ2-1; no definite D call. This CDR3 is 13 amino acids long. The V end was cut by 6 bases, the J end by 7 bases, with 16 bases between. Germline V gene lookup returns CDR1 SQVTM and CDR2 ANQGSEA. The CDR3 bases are TGCAGCGTGGTTGAGGATCCTGCGAATGAGCAGTTCTTC. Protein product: CSVVEDPANEQFF.

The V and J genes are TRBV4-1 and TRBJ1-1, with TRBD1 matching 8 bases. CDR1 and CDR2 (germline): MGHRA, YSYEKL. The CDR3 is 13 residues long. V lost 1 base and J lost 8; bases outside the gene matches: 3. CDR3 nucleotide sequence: TGCGCCAGCAGCCAAGCTGGACAGGGCGAAGCTTTCTTT. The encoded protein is CASSQAGQGEAFF.

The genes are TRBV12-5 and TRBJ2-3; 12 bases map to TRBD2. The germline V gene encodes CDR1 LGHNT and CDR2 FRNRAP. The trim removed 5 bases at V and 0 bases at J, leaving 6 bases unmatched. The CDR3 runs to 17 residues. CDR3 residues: CASGPGLAGTSTDTQYF. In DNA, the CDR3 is TGTGCTAGTGGTCCAGGACTAGCGGGGACTAGCACAGATACGCAGTATTTT.

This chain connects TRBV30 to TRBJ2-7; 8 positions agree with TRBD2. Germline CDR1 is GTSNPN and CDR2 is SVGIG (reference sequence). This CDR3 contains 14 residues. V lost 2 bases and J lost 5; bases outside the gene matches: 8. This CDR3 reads CAWSIRAGGNEQYF. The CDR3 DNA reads TGTGCCTGGAGTATAAGGGCGGGAGGTAACGAGCAGTACTTC.